This T cell receptor (beta chain) originates from a study of cytomegalovirus exposure and HLA in healthy donors. With 60 Vbeta and 13 Jbeta primers, the PCR was carried out. The protocol was immunoSEQ multiplex PCR, while the TCRdb copy is restricted to in-frame clones and leaves out a portion. The sample records some 150,000 clones, about 60% being singletons. The CDR3 runs 18 residues. The ends were cut back, 0 bases at V and 7 bases at J, with 21 bases in the middle. Germline V CDR1 and CDR2: LGHNA, YSLEER. The V gene is TRBV4-3, the J gene TRBJ2-2; possible D gene TRBD2, 6 bases. This receptor was obtained from a woman in her sixties or seventies in good health and CMV-seropositive. Source material: PBMCs. The CDR3 DNA reads as TGCGCCAGCAGCCAAGATCTAGTGGAGGGCCGGGGTGGCGGGGAGCTGTTTTTT. It encodes CASSQDLVEGRGGGELFF.